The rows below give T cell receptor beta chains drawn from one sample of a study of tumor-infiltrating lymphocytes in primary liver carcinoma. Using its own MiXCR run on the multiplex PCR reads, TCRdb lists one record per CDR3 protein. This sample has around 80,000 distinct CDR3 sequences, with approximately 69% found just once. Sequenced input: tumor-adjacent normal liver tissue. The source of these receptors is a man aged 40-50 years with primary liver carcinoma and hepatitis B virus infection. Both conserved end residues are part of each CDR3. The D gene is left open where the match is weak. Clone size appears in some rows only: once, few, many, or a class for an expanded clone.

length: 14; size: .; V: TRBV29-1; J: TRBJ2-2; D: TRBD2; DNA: TGCGGCGCTGAAGATGCGGGAGACACCGGGGAGCTGTTTTTT; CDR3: CGAEDAGDTGELFF
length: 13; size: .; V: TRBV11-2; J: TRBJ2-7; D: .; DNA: TGTACCAGCAGCTTCGAAGGGGCTGGCGAGCAGTACTTC; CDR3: CTSSFEGAGEQYF
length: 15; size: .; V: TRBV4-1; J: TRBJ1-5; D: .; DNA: TGCACCAGCAGTCCCATAGAGGGGAGCAATCAGCTCCAGCATTTT; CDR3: CTSSPIEGSNQLQHF
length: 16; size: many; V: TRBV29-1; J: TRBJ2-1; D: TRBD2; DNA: TGCAGCGTGCTACCAACCATAGCGGGAGAATACAATGAGCAGTTCTTC; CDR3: CSVLPTIAGEYNEQFF
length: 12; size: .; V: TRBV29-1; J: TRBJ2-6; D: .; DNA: TGCAGCGTTGACTCTAGGGCCAACGTCCTGACTTTC; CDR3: CSVDSRANVLTF
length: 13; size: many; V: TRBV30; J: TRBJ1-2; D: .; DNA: TGTGCCTGGAGTACCACGGGGGGTTGGGGCTACACCTTC; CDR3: CAWSTTGGWGYTF
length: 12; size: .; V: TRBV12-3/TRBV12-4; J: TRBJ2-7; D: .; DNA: TGTGCCAGCAGTTTCCCAGGGCTCGAGCAATACTTC; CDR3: CASSFPGLEQYF
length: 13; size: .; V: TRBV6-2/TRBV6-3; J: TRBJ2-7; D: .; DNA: TGTGCCAGTAGCAGGGAAAGGTGGGTCGAGCAGTACTTC; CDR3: CASSRERWVEQYF
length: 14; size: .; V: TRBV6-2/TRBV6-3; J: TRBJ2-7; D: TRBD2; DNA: TGTGCCAACAGACTAGCGGGAGGGACCTACGAGCAATACTTC; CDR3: CANRLAGGTYEQYF
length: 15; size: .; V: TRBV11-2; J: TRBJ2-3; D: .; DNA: TGTTCCAGCAGTTTTCTCTCACCTAGCACAGATACGCAGTATTTT; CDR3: CSSSFLSPSTDTQYF
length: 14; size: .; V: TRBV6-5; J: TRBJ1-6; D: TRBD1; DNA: TGTGCAAGCAGGGTGACAGGGGCAAATTCATCCCTCCACTTT; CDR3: CASRVTGANSSLHF
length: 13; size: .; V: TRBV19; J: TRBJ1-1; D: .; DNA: TGTGCCCTCTATCCGACCGGTAGCACTGAAGTTTTCTTT; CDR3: CALYPTGSTEVFF
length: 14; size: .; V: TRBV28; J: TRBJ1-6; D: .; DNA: TGTGCCAGCCAGCCGGGGGCGGGAGATTCACCCCTCCACTTT; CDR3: CASQPGAGDSPLHF
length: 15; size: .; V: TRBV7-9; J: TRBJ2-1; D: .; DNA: TGTGCCAGCAGCTTCGATCTAGATGTCGACAATGAGCAGTTCTTC; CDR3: CASSFDLDVDNEQFF
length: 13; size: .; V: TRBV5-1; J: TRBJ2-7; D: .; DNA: TGCGCCAGAAATCCTAGGGGGACCTACGAGCAGTACTTC; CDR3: CARNPRGTYEQYF
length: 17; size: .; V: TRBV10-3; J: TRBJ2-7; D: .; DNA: TGTCCCATCAGTGCCGGCTGGCGCGATGAGGTGGCCTACAAGCAGTACTTC; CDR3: CPISAGWRDEVAYKQYF
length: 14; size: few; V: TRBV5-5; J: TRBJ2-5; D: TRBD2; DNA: TGTGCCGGCAGCTCGAAGACTAGCGGGGAGACCCAGTACTTC; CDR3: CAGSSKTSGETQYF
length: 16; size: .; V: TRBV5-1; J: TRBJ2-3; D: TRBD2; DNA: TGCGCCAGCAGCTCGAGACTAGCGGGACTTGCAGATACGCAGTATTTT; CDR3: CASSSRLAGLADTQYF
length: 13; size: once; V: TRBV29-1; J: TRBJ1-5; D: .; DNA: TGCAGCGTTGTCGGTCAGATCAATCAGCGCCAGCATTTT; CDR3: CSVVGQINQRQHF
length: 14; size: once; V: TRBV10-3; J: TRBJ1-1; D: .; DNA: TGTGCCATCAGTGAGCCAAAGAGACACAGTGAAGCTTTCTTT; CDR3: CAISEPKRHSEAFF
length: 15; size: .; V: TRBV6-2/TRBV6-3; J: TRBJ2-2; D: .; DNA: TGTACCAGCGAATCCGGGACGGGGCACACCGGGGAGCTGTTTTTT; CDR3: CTSESGTGHTGELFF
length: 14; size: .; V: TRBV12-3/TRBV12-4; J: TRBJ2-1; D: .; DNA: TGTGCCACAACTCAGGAGTCCGCCTACAATGAGCAGTTTTTC; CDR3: CATTQESAYNEQFF
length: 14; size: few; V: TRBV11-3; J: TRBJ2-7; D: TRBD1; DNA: TGTGCCACTCTACAGGGGGTGACTTCCTACGAGCAGTACTTC; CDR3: CATLQGVTSYEQYF
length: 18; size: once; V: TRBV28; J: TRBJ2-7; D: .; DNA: TGTGCCAGCAGTTTACTCTTGGGACTGGCGAGAGAAACATACGAGCAGTACTTC; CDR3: CASSLLLGLARETYEQYF
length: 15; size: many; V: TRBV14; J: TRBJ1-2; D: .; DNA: TGTGCCAGCAGCCAAGGGCGCACAATACAAGGTGGCTACACCTTC; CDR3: CASSQGRTIQGGYTF
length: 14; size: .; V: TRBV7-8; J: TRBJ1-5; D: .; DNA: TGTGCCAGCAGCCCCGCGGCGGGCACAGATACGCAGCATTTT; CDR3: CASSPAAGTDTQHF
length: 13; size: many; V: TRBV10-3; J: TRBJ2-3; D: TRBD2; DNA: TGTGCCATCAGTCAGGGGACTAGCGATACGCAGTATTTT; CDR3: CAISQGTSDTQYF
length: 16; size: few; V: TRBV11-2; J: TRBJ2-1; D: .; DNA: TGTGCCAGCAGCCTCGTGGGGAGAGCTCCCTACAATGAGCAGTTCTTC; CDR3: CASSLVGRAPYNEQFF
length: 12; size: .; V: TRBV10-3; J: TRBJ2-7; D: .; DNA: TGTGCCATCAGTGAAGTCGGGCAGGAACAGTACTTC; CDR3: CAISEVGQEQYF
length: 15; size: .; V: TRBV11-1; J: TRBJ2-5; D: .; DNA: TGTGCCAGCAGCTCCCCGGTACTAGTCGGGGAGACCCTGTACTTC; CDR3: CASSSPVLVGETLYF
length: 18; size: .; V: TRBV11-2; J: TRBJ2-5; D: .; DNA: TGTGTCAGCAGCTTAGCGAGGCTAGCCCTGGGAAAAAAAGAGGCCCAGTGCTTC; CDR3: CVSSLARLALGKKEAQCF
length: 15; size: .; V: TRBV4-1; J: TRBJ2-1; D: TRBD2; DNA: TGCGCCAGCAGCCAAGGGACTAGCGGGGGGGCCTTCGAGTTCTTC; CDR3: CASSQGTSGGAFEFF
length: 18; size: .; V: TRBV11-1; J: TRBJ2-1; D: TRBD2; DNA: TGTGCCAGCAGCTTATACCGCTCCGCGGGAGGATACTACGATGAGCAGTTCTTC; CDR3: CASSLYRSAGGYYDEQFF
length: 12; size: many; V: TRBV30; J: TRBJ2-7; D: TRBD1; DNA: TGTGCCTGGAGTGCCCGCAGGGGGAGGCAGTACTTC; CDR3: CAWSARRGRQYF